The next 24 T cell receptor beta chains were all read from a single sample in a study of shared T cell receptors in the human thymus. Measured with immunoSEQ multiplex PCR; TCRdb has only the in-frame clones, and not every one. The sample lists hundreds of thousands of clones, approximately 78% occurring once. This sample also appeared in a second study, on human thymus T cells.

Sequencing input: thymocytes. These receptors were obtained from a boy in the first two years of life with a congenital heart defect.

The chain employs TRBV5-1 and TRBJ1-1; TRBD1 agrees at 11 bases. With 4 bases clipped from V and 5 bases from J, the junction kept 7 bases outside the gene matches. Per the germline V gene, CDR1 is SGHRS and CDR2 is YFSETQ. The CDR3 has 15 amino acids. CDR3 nucleotide sequence: TGCGCCAGCAGCGCGGGGACAGGGGGAAGGACTGAAGCTTTCTTT. Its protein product is CASSAGTGGRTEAFF.

Remarks on this clone: At one end, the junction sequence differs from germline, possibly due to a read error. The chain links TRBV7-7 to TRBJ2-5; 8 positions match TRBD1. The CDR3 extends over 15 amino acids. Germline V gene data show CDR1 as SSHAT and CDR2 as FNYEAQ (reference sequence). CDR3 amino acids: CASSSWTGPRETQYF. The CDR3 nucleotides read TGTGCTAGCAGCTCTTGGACAGGGCCCCGAGAGACCCAGTACTTC.

The chain links TRBV9 to TRBJ2-7; 9 nucleotides agree with TRBD1. The germline V gene encodes CDR1 SGDLS and CDR2 YYNGEE. This CDR3 is 15 amino acids long. V trimming: 0 bases; J trimming: 1 base; junction bases outside the gene matches: 2. The CDR3 region has the DNA TGTGCCAGCAGCGTAGGGACAGGGGCGTCCTACGAGCAGTACTTC. Amino acid sequence: CASSVGTGASYEQYF.

This chain joins TRBV18 and TRBJ2-4; 7 nucleotides line up with TRBD1. The CDR3 extends over 13 amino acids. CDR1 is KGHSH and CDR2 is LQKENI in the germline V gene. Trimming at V came to 3 bases and at J to 7 bases, leaving 3 bases not matched to a gene. This chain's CDR3 is CASSPAGGNIQYF. CDR3 nucleotide sequence: TGTGCCAGCTCACCGGCAGGGGGTAACATTCAGTACTTC.

The CDR3 DNA sequence: TGTGCCAGCAGATCTGAAGGACAGGGGGGCTACGAGCAGTACTTC. This translates into CASRSEGQGGYEQYF. The chain combines TRBV27 with TRBJ2-7, with 10 bases fitting TRBD1. Trimming at V came to 6 bases and at J to 3 bases, leaving 8 bases not matched to a gene. The CDR3 length is 15 residues. Germline V gene sequence: CDR1 MNHEY, CDR2 SMNVEV (reference sequence).

The V and J genes are TRBV30 and TRBJ2-3; no reliable D call. Germline CDR1 and CDR2: GTSNPN and SVGIG (reference sequence). The V and J ends lost 2 bases and 1 base respectively, with 10 bases between them. This CDR3 is 14 amino acids long. The CDR3: CAWSNTEGTDTQYF. For the CDR3, the DNA is TGTGCCTGGAGTAACACCGAGGGCACAGATACGCAGTATTTT.

V usage is TRBV14 and J usage is TRBJ2-7; D may be TRBD2 (5 bases). The CDR3 length is 14 residues. V was cut by 0 bases and J by 6 bases, with 12 bases left in between. Germline V CDR1 and CDR2: SGHDN, FVKESK. CDR3 DNA: TGTGCCAGCAGCCAAGATATAGTCCGGGGCGAGCAGTACTTC. This gives the protein CASSQDIVRGEQYF.

This clone is a singleton in its sample. The gene calls are TRBV7-6 and TRBJ1-4; possible D gene TRBD1, 5 bases. V was shortened by 2 bases and J by 5 bases, with 21 bases between the two germline ends. CDR3 size: 18 residues. Germline V gene sequence: CDR1 SGHVS, CDR2 FNYEAQ. The CDR3 sequence: CASSLRPPRSGRNEKLFF. In nucleotides, the CDR3 is TGTGCCAGCAGCTTACGTCCCCCACGGTCAGGGAGGAATGAAAAACTGTTTTTT.

This clone was seen only a few times. This rearrangement joins TRBV20-1 to TRBJ2-1; 8 nucleotides align to TRBD1. Germline V lookup: CDR1 DFQATT, CDR2 SNEGSKA (reference sequence). CDR3 length: 11 amino acids. Trimming took 5 bases from V and 7 from J; bases not matched to a gene: 1. CDR3 sequence: CSAGQGNEQFF. The CDR3 bases are TGCAGTGCTGGACAGGGTAATGAGCAGTTCTTC.

A few counts support this clone. The chain has TRBV7-9 and TRBJ1-2; D is unclear. Germline V gives CDR1 SEHNR, CDR2 FQNEAQ (reference sequence). CDR3 length equals 11 residues. V was shortened by 10 bases and J by 5 bases, with 11 bases between the two germline ends. The CDR3 DNA reads TGTGCCACCCGAGGCCCTTATGGCTACACCTTC. Amino acids: CATRGPYGYTF.

The chain combines TRBV6-1 with TRBJ2-7; D ambiguous. The CDR3 consists of 15 residues. CDR1 and CDR2 from the germline V gene are MNHNS and SASEGT. The V gene lost 10 bases and the J gene lost 2 bases, with 21 bases spanning the gap. CDR3 sequence: CATLPAVRSPYEQYF. The CDR3 nucleotides are TGTGCCACCCTCCCTGCGGTCAGATCACCCTACGAGCAGTACTTC.

The genes are TRBV4-1 and TRBJ2-3; D is uncertain. The germline gives CDR1 MGHRA, CDR2 YSYEKL. The CDR3 has 13 amino acids. V was shortened by 1 base and J by 3 bases, with 5 bases between the two germline ends. CDR3 in DNA: TGCGCCAGCAGCCAAGCTCCGACAGATACGCAGTATTTT. This codes for CASSQAPTDTQYF.

The chain combines TRBV29-1 with TRBJ2-7; TRBD2 aligns across 7 bases. Germline V gene lookup returns CDR1 SQVTM and CDR2 ANQGSEA. This CDR3 region has 14 residues. V was clipped by 6 bases and J by 0 bases; unmatched bases: 8. As DNA, the CDR3 is TGCAGCGTCGTTGGGGAGGGGACCTCCTACGAGCAGTACTTC. Translation: CSVVGEGTSYEQYF.

V is TRBV4-2 and J is TRBJ2-3; D is ambiguous. In germline, CDR1 is LGHNA, CDR2 YNFKEQ. With 0 bases removed from V and 0 bases from J, the gap between germline ends came to 4 bases. The CDR3 runs 14 residues. The CDR3 nucleotides read TGTGCCAGCAGCCAAGAGGAGAGCACAGATACGCAGTATTTT. It codes for CASSQEESTDTQYF.

The chain joins TRBV4-3 to TRBJ2-1; 9 bases are shared with TRBD2. The CDR3 length is 17 residues. The V gene end was trimmed by 0 bases and the J gene end by 8 bases; junction bases not matched to a gene: 11. CDR1 and CDR2 from the germline V gene are LGHNA and YSLEER. Written as DNA, the CDR3 is TGCGCCAGCAGCCAAGATCCGGGCCTAGCGGGATTTGATGAGCAGTTCTTC. Protein: CASSQDPGLAGFDEQFF.

This chain uses TRBV11-3 with TRBJ2-7; 8 bases agree with TRBD1. The trim removed 3 bases at V and 2 bases at J, leaving 3 bases unmatched. This CDR3 comprises 14 residues. The germline V gene has CDR1 SGHNT and CDR2 YENEEA. CDR3 protein: CASSFSDRAYEQYF. CDR3 nucleotides: TGTGCCAGCAGCTTCTCGGACAGGGCCTACGAGCAGTACTTC.

The genes are TRBV4-1 and TRBJ2-3, with a possible D match to TRBD2 (5 bases). Germline V CDR1 and CDR2: MGHRA, YSYEKL. With 0 bases removed from V and 5 bases from J, the gap between germline ends came to 9 bases. There are 14 residues in the CDR3. CDR3 sequence: CASSQDTRLDTQYF. In nucleotides, the CDR3 is TGCGCCAGCAGCCAAGATACTAGGTTAGATACGCAGTATTTT.

The chain carries TRBV28 and TRBJ1-2; D call uncertain. V gave up 2 bases and J gave up 2 bases, with 6 bases separating them. CDR3 length: 13 residues. Germline V gene data show CDR1 as MDHEN and CDR2 as SYDVKM. The CDR3, as DNA: TGTGCCAGCAGTTTAGGTAGAAACTATGGCTACACCTTC. Translating gives CASSLGRNYGYTF.

This clone was counted once. The chain carries TRBV2 and TRBJ2-1; 7 positions match TRBD1. This CDR3 is 13 amino acids long. Germline CDR1 SNHLY, CDR2 FYNNEI. Trimming cost V 7 bases and J 5 bases; bases outside gene matches: 5. CDR3 protein: CASTKQGNNEQFF. The DNA for the CDR3 is TGTGCCAGCACCAAACAGGGGAACAATGAGCAGTTCTTC. Combining the CDR3 with reference TRBV2 and TRBJ2-1 gives the whole variable domain EPEVTQTPSHQVTQMGQEVILRCVPISNHLYFYWYRQILGQKVEFLVSFYNNEISEKSEIFDDQFSVERPDGSNFTLKIRSTKLEDSAMYFCASTKQGNNEQFFGPGTRLTVL.

The V gene is TRBV30, the J gene TRBJ1-5, with 9 bases lining up with TRBD1. CDR1 is GTSNPN, CDR2 SVGIG, per germline (reference sequence). The CDR3 sequence is 18 residues long. J lost 2 bases, V lost 3 bases, and 14 bases had no gene match. CDR3 bases: TGTGCCTGGAGGGAGGGTCGGACAGGGGTTGTCGGCAATCAGCCCCAGCATTTT. Amino acid sequence: CAWREGRTGVVGNQPQHF.

In its sample, this clone was seen a few times. V gene TRBV9 combines with J gene TRBJ1-1; no clear D. Trimming took off 0 bases at V and 4 bases at J, with 7 bases between the two ends. The CDR3 sequence is 13 residues long. The germline gives CDR1 SGDLS, CDR2 YYNGEE. The CDR3: CASSVVEATEAFF. CDR3 nucleotides: TGTGCCAGCAGCGTAGTCGAAGCCACTGAAGCTTTCTTT.

The V gene is TRBV4-2, the J gene TRBJ2-5; 13 bases line up with TRBD2. Per the germline V gene, CDR1 is LGHNA and CDR2 is YNFKEQ. V shed 4 bases and J 4 bases; nucleotides not matched to a gene: 3. The CDR3 is 15 residues long. The CDR3 reads CASSPGLAGRETQYF. CDR3 nucleotides: TGTGCCAGCAGCCCGGGACTAGCGGGAAGAGAGACCCAGTACTTC.

J is TRBJ2-3 and V is TRBV27; the match to TRBD2 covers 9 bases. This CDR3 has 16 amino acids. Germline-derived CDR1 and CDR2 are MNHEY and SMNVEV (reference sequence). The V gene end was trimmed by 5 bases and the J gene end by 5 bases; junction bases not matched to a gene: 11. Here the CDR3 reads CASSPGTSRVLDTQYF. CDR3 nucleotide sequence: TGTGCCAGCAGTCCCGGGACTAGCAGGGTCTTAGATACGCAGTATTTT.

The chain couples TRBV28 to TRBJ1-4; D call uncertain. The CDR3 loop spans 12 amino acids. CDR1 and CDR2 from the germline V gene are MDHEN and SYDVKM. The V gene lost 4 bases and the J gene lost 8 bases, with 8 bases spanning the gap. The CDR3 DNA follows: TGTGCCAGCAGTTCGGGAAGGGAAAAACTGTTTTTT. This sequence encodes CASSSGREKLFF.